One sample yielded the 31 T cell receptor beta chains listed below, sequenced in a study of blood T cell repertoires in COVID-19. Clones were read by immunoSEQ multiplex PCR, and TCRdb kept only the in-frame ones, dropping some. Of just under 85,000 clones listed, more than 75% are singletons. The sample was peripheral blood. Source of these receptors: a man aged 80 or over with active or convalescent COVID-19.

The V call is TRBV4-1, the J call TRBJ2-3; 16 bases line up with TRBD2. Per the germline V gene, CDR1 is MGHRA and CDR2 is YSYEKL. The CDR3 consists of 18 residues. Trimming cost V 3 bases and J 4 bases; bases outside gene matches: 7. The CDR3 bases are TGCGCCAGCAGCCACCTTGGGACTAGCGGGAGGGTGGCAGATACGCAGTATTTT. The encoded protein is CASSHLGTSGRVADTQYF.

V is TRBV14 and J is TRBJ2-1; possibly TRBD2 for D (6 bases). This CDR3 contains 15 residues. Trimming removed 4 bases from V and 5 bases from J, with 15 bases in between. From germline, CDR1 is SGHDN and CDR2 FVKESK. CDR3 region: CASSLLARSNNEQFF. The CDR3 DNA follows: TGTGCCAGCAGCCTTCTAGCGAGATCTAACAATGAGCAGTTCTTC. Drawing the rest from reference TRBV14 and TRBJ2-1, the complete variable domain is EAGVTQFPSHSVIEKGQTVTLRCDPISGHDNLYWYRRVMGKEIKFLLHFVKESKQDESGMPNNRFLAERTGGTYSTLKVQPAELEDSGVYFCASSLLARSNNEQFFGPGTRLTVL.

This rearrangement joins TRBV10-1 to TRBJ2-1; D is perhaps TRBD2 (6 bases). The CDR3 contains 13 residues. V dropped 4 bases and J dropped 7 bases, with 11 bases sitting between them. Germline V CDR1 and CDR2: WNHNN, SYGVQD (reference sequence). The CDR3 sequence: CASSADYTNEQFF. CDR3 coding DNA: TGCGCCAGCAGTGCGGACTATACAAATGAGCAGTTCTTC.

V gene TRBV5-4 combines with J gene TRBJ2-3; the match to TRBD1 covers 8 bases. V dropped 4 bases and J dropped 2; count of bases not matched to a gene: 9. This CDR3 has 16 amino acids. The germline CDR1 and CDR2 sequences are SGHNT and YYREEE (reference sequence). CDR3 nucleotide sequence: TGTGCCAGCAGCGCGGTTAAGGACAGGGCCACAGATACGCAGTATTTT. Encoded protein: CASSAVKDRATDTQYF.

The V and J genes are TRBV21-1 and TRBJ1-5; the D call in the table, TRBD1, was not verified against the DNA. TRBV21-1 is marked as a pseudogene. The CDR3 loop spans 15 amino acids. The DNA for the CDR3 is TGTGCCAGCAGCAAACCCGGCAGGGGCGCGCAGCCCCAGCATTTT. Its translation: CASSKPGRGAQPQHF.

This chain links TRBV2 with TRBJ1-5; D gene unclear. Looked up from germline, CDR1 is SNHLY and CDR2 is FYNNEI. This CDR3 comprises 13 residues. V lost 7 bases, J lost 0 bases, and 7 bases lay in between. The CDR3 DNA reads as TGTGCCAGCACCCTATATAGCAATCAGCCCCAGCATTTT. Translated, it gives CASTLYSNQPQHF.

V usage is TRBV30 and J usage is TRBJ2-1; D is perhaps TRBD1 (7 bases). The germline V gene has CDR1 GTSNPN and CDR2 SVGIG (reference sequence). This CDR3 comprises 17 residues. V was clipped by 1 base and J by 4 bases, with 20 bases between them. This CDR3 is CAWSGNRQGGRYNEQFF. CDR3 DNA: TGTGCCTGGAGTGGAAATCGACAGGGAGGTCGGTACAATGAGCAGTTCTTC.

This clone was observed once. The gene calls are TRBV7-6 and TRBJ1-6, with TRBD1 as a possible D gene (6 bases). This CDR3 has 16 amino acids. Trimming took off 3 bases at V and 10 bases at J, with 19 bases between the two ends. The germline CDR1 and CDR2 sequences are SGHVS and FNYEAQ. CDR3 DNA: TGTGCCAGCAGCTTTGGCTCCGGAGGGAGGGGGTCACCCCTCCACTTT. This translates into CASSFGSGGRGSPLHF.

The CDR3 loop reads CASSPFSYQGGVDTQYF. CDR3 nucleotides: TGTGCCAGCTCACCGTTCTCATACCAGGGAGGAGTGGATACGCAGTATTTT. The chain has TRBV18 and TRBJ2-3; D possibly corresponds to TRBD2 (6 bases). Germline CDR1 reads KGHSH; CDR2 reads LQKENI. The CDR3 has 17 residues. V shed 3 bases and J shed 6 bases, with 22 bases lying between them. Drawing the rest from reference TRBV18 and TRBJ2-3, the complete variable domain is NAGVMQNPRHLVRRRGQEARLRCSPMKGHSHVYWYRQLPEEGLKFMVYLQKENIIDESGMPKERFSAEFPKEGPSILRIQQVVRGDSAAYFCASSPFSYQGGVDTQYFGPGTRLTVL.

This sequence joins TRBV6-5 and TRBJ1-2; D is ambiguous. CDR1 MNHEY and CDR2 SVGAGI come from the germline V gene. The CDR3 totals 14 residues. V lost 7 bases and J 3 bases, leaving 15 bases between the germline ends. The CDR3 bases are TGTGCCAGCACCCCGGCCGGGAGCTACTATGGCTACACCTTC. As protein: CASTPAGSYYGYTF.

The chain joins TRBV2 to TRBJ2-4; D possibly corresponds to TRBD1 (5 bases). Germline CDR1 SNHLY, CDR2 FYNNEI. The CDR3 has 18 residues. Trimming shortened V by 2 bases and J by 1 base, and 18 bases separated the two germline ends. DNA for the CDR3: TGTGCCAGCAGTGAAAGGGGTGGCCGGCATTTGGCCAAAAACATTCAGTACTTC. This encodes CASSERGGRHLAKNIQYF.

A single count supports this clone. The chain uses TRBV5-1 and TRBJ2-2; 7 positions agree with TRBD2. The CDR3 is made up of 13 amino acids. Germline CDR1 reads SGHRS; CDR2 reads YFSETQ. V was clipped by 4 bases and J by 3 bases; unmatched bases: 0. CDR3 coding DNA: TGCGCCAGCAGCCGGGGGGACACCGGGGAGCTGTTTTTT. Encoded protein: CASSRGDTGELFF.

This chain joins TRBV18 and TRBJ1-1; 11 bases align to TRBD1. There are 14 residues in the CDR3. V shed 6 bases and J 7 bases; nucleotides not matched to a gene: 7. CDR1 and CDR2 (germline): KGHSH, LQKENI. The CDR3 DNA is TGTGCCAGCTCCCTCGGACAGGGGGCTGATGAAGCTTTCTTT. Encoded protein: CASSLGQGADEAFF.

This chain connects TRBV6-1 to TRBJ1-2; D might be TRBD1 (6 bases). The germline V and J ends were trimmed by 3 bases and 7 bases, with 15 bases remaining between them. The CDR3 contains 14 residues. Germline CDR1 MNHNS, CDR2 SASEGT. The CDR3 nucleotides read TGTGCCAGCAGTGAGGAATCAGGGGTTGGTGGCTACACCTTC. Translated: CASSEESGVGGYTF.

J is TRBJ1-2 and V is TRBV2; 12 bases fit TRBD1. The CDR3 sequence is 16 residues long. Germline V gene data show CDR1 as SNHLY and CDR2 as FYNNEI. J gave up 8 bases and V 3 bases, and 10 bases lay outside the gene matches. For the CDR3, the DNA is TGTGCCAGCAGTGATCTGCGGGGACAGGGGGCGGGAGGCTACACCTTC. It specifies CASSDLRGQGAGGYTF.

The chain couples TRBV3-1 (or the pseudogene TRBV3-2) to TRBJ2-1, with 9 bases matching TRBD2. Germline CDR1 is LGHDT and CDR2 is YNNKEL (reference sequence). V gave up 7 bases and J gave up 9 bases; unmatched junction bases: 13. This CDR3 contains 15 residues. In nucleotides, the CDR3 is TGTGCCAGCATGCGTAGCGGGAGTGGTTTCGGTGAGCAGTTCTTC. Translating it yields CASMRSGSGFGEQFF.

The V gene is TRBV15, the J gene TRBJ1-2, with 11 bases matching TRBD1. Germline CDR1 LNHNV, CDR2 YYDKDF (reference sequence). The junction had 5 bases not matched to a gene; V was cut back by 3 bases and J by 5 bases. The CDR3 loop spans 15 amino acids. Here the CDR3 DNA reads TGTGCCACCAGCAGGGACAGGGGGCCGGGTTATGGCTACACCTTC. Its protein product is CATSRDRGPGYGYTF. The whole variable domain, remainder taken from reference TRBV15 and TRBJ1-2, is DAMVIQNPRYQVTQFGKPVTLSCSQTLNHNVMYWYQQKSSQAPKLLFHYYDKDFNNEADTPDNFQSRRPNTSFCFLDIRSPGLGDTAMYLCATSRDRGPGYGYTFGSGTRLTVV.

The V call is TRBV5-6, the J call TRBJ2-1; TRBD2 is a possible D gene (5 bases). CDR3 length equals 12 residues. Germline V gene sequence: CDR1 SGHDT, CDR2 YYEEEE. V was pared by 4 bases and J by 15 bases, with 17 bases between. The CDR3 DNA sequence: TGTGCCAGCAGCGACCGGCCCGAAGGAGGGTTCTTC. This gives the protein CASSDRPEGGFF.

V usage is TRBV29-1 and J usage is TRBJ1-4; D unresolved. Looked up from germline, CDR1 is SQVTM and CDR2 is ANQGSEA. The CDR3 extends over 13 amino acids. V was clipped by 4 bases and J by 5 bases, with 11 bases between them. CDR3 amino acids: CSVGLSANEKLFF. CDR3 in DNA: TGCAGCGTTGGTCTGTCCGCGAATGAAAAACTGTTTTTT.

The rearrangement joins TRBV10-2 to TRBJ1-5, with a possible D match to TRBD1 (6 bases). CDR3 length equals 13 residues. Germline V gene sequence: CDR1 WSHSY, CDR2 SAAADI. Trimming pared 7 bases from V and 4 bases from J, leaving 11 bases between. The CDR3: CASKTGGNQPQHF. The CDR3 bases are TGCGCCAGCAAGACAGGCGGGAATCAGCCCCAGCATTTT.

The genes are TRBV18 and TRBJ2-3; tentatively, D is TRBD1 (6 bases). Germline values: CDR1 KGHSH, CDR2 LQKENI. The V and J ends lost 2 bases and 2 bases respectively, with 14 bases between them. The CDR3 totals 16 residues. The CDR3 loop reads CASSPGQQVYTDTQYF. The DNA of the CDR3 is TGTGCCAGCTCACCAGGACAGCAAGTCTACACAGATACGCAGTATTTT.

This CDR3 is CASSWGGQNQPQHF. In DNA, the CDR3 is TGTGCCAGCAGCTGGGGGGGGCAAAATCAGCCCCAGCATTTT. V gene TRBV7-9 combines with J gene TRBJ1-5; possibly TRBD1 for D (6 bases). The CDR3 length is 14 residues. Germline CDR1 reads SEHNR; CDR2 reads FQNEAQ (reference sequence). V was cut by 4 bases and J by 4 bases, with 11 bases left in between.

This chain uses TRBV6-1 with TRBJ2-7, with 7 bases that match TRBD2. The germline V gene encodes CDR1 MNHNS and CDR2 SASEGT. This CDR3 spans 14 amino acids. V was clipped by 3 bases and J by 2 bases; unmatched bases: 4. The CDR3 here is CASSDVAGAYEQYV. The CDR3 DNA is TGTGCCAGCAGTGATGTGGCGGGGGCCTACGAGCAGTACGTC.

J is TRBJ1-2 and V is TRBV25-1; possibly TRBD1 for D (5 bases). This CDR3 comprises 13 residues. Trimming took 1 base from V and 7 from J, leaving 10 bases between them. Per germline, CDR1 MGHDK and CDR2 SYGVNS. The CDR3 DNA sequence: TGTGCCAGCAGTGAATCAGGGTTTTCTGGCTACACCTTC. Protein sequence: CASSESGFSGYTF.

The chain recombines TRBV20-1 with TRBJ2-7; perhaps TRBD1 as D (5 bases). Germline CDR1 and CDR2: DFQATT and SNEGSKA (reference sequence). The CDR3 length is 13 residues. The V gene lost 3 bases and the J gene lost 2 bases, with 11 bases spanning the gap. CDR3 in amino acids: CSASHGQTYEQYV. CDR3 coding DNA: TGCAGTGCTAGTCACGGACAAACCTACGAGCAGTACGTC.

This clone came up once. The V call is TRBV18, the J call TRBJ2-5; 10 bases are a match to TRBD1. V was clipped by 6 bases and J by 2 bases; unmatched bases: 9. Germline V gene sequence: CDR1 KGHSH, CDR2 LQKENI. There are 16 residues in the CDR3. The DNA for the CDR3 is TGTGCCAGCTCCCTGACGGGGACAGGGGTACAAGAGACCCAGTACTTC. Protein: CASSLTGTGVQETQYF.

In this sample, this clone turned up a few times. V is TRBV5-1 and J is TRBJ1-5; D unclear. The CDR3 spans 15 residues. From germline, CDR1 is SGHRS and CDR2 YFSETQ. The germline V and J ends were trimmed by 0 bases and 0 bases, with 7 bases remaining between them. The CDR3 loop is CASSLVGDSNQPQHF. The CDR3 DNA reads TGCGCCAGCAGCTTGGTGGGCGATAGCAATCAGCCCCAGCATTTT.

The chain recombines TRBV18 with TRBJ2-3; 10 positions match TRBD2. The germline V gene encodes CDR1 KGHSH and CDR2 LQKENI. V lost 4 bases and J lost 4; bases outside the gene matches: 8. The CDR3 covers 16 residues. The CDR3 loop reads CASSHNQREGADTQYF. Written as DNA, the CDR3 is TGTGCCAGCTCACATAATCAGCGGGAGGGCGCAGATACGCAGTATTTT.

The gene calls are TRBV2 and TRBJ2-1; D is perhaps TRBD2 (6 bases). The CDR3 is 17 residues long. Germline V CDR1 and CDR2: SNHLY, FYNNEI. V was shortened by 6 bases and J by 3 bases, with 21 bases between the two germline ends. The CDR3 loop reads CASRLAGTTTSYNEQFF. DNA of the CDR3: TGTGCCAGCAGGCTGGCGGGAACGACGACTAGCTACAATGAGCAGTTCTTC.

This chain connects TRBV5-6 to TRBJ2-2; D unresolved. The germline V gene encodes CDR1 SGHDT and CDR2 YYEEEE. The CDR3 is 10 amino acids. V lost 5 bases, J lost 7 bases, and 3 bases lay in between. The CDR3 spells CASSRGELFF. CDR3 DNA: TGTGCCAGCAGTCGCGGGGAGCTGTTTTTT.

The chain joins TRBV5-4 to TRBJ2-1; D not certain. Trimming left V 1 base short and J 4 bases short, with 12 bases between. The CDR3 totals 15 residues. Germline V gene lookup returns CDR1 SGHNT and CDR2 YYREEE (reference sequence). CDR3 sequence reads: CASSLSGQSYNEQFF. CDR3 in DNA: TGTGCCAGCAGCTTGAGTGGGCAGTCTTACAATGAGCAGTTCTTC.